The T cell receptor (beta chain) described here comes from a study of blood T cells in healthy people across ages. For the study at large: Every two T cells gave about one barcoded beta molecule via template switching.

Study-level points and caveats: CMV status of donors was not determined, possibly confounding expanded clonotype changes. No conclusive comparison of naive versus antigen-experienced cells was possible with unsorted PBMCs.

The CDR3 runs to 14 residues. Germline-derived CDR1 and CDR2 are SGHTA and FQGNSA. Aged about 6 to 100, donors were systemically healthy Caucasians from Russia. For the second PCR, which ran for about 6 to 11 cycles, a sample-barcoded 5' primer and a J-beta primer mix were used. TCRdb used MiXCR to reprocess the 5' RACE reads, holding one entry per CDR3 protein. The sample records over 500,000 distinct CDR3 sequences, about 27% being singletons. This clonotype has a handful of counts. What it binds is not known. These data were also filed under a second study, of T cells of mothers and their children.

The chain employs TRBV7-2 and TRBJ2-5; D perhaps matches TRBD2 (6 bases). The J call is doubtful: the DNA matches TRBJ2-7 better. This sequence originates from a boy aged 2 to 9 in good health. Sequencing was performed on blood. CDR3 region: CASSLRRDSYEQYF. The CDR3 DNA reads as TGTGCCAGCAGCTTAAGGCGGGACTCCTACGAGCAGTACTTC.